This TCR beta chain was sequenced during a study of T cell changes during pregnancy in multiple sclerosis. The V and J ends lost 4 bases and 0 bases respectively, with 7 bases between them. CDR3 size: 13 residues. Germline V gives CDR1 SGHTA, CDR2 FQGNSA. Assay: immunoSEQ multiplex PCR; the TCRdb copy retains only in-frame clones and omits some. The sample yields tens of thousands of clones, around 92% seen once. V is TRBV7-2 and J is TRBJ2-7; unclear D gene. Sequenced material: peripheral blood, taken in the second trimester of pregnancy. This clonotype was obtained from a female donor in good health, enrolled as a control in a pregnancy study. DNA of the CDR3: TGTGCCAGCAGCTCCCGGAGCTCCTACGAGCAGTACTTC. Encoded protein: CASSSRSSYEQYF.